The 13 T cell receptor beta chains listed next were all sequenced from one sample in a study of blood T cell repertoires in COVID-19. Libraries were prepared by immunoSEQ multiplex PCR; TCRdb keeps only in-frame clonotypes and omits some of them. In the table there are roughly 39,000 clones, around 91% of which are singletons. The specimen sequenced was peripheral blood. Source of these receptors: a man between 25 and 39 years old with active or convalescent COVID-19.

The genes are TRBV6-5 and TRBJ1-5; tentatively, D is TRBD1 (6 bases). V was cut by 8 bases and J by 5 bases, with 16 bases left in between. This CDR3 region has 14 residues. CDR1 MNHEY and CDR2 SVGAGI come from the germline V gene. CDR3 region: CASGTGKHYQPQHF. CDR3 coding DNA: TGTGCCAGCGGTACAGGGAAACACTATCAGCCCCAGCATTTT.

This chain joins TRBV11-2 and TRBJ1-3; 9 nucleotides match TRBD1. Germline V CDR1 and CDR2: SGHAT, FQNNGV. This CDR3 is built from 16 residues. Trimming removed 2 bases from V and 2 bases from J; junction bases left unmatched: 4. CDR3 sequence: CASSLPGQGPGNTIYF. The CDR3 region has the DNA TGTGCCAGCAGCTTACCGGGACAGGGCCCTGGAAACACCATATATTTT. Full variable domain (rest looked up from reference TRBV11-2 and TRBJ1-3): EAGVAQSPRYKIIEKRQSVAFWCNPISGHATLYWYQQILGQGPKLLIQFQNNGVVDDSQLPKDRFSAERLKGVDSTLKIQPAKLEDSAVYLCASSLPGQGPGNTIYFGEGSWLTVV.

DNA of the CDR3: TGTGCCAGCAGACAGGGACCCACTGAAGCTTTCTTT. Its translation is CASRQGPTEAFF. The chain is built from TRBV13 and TRBJ1-1; weak D call: TRBD1 (6 bases). Germline CDR1 is PRHDT and CDR2 is FYEKMQ (reference sequence). The CDR3 has 12 residues. Trimming left V 6 bases short and J 4 bases short, with 9 bases between.

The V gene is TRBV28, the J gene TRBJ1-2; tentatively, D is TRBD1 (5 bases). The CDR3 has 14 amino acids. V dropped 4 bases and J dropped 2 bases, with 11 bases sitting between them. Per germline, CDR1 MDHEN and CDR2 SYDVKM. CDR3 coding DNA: TGTGCCAGCAGTTATGGGACTTCAAACTATGGCTACACCTTC. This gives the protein CASSYGTSNYGYTF.

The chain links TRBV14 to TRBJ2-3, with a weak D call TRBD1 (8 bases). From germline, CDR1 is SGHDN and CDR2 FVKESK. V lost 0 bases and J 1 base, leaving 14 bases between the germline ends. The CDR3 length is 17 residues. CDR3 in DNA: TGTGCCAGCAGCCAAGATGACAGGGGAGGGGGCACAGATACGCAGTATTTT. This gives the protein CASSQDDRGGGTDTQYF.

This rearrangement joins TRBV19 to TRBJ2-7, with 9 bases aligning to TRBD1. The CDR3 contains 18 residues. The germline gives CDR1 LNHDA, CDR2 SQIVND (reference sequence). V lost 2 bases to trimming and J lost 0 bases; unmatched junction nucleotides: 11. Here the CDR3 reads CASSIKVGGTGSSYEQYF. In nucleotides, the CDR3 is TGTGCCAGTAGTATAAAAGTGGGCGGGACAGGGAGCTCCTACGAGCAGTACTTC.

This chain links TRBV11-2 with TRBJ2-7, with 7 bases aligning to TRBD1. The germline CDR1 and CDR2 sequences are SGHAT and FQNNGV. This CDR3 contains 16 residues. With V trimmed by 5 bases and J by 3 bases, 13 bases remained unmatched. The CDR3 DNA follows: TGTGCCAGCAGCCTTATCCGGGACAGTATCTTCTACGAGCAGTACTTC. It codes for CASSLIRDSIFYEQYF. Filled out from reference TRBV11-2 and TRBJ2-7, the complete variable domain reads EAGVAQSPRYKIIEKRQSVAFWCNPISGHATLYWYQQILGQGPKLLIQFQNNGVVDDSQLPKDRFSAERLKGVDSTLKIQPAKLEDSAVYLCASSLIRDSIFYEQYFGPGTRLTVT.

The CDR3 nucleotides are TGTGCCAGCTCACCGGGACAACAAGAGACCCAGTACTTC. Its protein is CASSPGQQETQYF. This chain links TRBV18 with TRBJ2-5; D may be TRBD1 (6 bases). Germline V gene sequence: CDR1 KGHSH, CDR2 LQKENI. The V end lost 3 bases, the J end lost 2 bases, and 7 bases lay between the germline ends. The CDR3 is made up of 13 amino acids.

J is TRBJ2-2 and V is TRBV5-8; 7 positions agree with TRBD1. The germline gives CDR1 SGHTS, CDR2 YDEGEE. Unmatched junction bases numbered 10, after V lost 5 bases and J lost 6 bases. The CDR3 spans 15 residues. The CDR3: CASRDRVGLAGELFF. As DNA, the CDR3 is TGTGCCAGCAGAGACAGGGTAGGACTCGCCGGGGAGCTGTTTTTT.

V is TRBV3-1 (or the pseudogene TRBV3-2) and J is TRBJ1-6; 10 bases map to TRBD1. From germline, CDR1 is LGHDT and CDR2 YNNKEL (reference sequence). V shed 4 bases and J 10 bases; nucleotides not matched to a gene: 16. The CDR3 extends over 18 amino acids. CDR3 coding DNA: TGTGCCAGCAGCCGCTCGGGGGGTCCGGGACAGGGGAAATCACCCCTCCACTTT. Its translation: CASSRSGGPGQGKSPLHF.

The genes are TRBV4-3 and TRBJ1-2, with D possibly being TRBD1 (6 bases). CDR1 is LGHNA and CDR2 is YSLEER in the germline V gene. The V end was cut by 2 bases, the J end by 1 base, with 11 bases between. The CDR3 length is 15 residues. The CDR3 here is CASSQMTGINYGYTF. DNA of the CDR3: TGCGCCAGCAGCCAAATGACAGGAATTAACTATGGCTACACCTTC.

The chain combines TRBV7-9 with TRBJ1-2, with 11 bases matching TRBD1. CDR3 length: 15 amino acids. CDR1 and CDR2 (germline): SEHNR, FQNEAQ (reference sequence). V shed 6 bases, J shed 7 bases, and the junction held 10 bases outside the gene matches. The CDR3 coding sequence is TGTGCCAGCAGTCCACCGGGACAGGGGGTATCTGGCTACACCTTC. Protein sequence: CASSPPGQGVSGYTF.

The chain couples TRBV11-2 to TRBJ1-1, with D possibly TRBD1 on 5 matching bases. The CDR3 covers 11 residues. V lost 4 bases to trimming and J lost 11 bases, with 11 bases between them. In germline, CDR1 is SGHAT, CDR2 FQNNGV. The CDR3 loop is CASSSQAVAFF. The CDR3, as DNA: TGTGCCAGCAGCTCACAGGCGGTTGCTTTCTTT.